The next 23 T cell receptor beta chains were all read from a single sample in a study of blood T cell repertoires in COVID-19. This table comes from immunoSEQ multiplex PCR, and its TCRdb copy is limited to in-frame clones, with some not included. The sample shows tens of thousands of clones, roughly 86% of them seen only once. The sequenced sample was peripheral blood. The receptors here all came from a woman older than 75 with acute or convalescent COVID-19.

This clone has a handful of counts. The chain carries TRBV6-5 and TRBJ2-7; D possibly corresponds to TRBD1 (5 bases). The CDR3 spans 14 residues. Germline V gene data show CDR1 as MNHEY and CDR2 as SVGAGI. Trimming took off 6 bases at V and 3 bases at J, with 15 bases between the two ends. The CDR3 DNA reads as TGTGCCAGCAGGAAGGTAGGACAACACTACGAGCAGTACTTC. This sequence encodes CASRKVGQHYEQYF.

The CDR3 DNA reads TGTGCCAGTAGTCCCGGGACAGGCGCGCTGAACACTGAAGCTTTCTTT. It codes for CASSPGTGALNTEAFF. The rearrangement links TRBV19 to TRBJ1-1, with 8 bases fitting TRBD1. The V gene's germline CDR1 is LNHDA and CDR2 SQIVND (reference sequence). After removal of 5 bases from V and 0 bases from J, the junction contained 8 bases not matched to a gene. The CDR3 extends over 16 amino acids.

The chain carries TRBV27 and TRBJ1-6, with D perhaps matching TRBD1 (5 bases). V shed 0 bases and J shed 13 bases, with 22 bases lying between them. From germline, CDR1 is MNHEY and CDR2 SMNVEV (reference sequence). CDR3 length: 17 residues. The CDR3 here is CASSLSSPGRRDSPLHF. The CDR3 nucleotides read TGTGCCAGCAGTTTATCTAGCCCGGGGCGGAGGGACTCGCCCCTCCACTTT.

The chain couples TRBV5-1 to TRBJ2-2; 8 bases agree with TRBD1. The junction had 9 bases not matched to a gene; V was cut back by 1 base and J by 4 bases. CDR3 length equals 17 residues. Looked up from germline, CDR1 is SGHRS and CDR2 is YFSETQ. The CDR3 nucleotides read TGCGCCAGCAGCTTGTCTCCAGGGGGCGCGGGCACCGGGGAGCTGTTTTTT. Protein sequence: CASSLSPGGAGTGELFF. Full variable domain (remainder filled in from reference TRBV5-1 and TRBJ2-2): KAGVTQTPRYLIKTRGQQVTLSCSPISGHRSVSWYQQTPGQGLQFLFEYFSETQRNKGNFPGRFSGRQFSNSRSEMNVSTLELGDSALYLCASSLSPGGAGTGELFFGEGSRLTVL.

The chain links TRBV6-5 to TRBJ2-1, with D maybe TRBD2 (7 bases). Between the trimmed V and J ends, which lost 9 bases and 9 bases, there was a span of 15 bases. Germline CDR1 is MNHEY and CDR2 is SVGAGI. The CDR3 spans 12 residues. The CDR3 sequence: CASISGGAEQFF. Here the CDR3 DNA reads TGTGCCAGTATTTCGGGGGGCGCTGAGCAGTTCTTC.

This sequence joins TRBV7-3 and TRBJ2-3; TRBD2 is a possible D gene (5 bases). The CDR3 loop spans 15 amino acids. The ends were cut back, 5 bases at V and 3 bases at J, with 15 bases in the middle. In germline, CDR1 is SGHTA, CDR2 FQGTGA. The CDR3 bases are TGTGCCAGCAGCCCGACGTCACTAGTGACAGATACGCAGTATTTT. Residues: CASSPTSLVTDTQYF.

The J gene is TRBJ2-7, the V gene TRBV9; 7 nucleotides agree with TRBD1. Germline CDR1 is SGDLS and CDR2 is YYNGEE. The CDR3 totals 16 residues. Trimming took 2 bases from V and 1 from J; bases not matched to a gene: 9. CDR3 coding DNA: TGTGCCAGCAGCGTGCTACCGGGACAGACTTCCTACGAGCAGTACTTC. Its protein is CASSVLPGQTSYEQYF.

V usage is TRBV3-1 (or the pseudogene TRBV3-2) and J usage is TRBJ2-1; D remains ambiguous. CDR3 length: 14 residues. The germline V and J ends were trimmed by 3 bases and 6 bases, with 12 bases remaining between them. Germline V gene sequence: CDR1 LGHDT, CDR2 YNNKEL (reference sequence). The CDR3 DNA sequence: TGTGCCAGCAGCCAGATGAGAGACTCCAATGAGCAGTTCTTC. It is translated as CASSQMRDSNEQFF.

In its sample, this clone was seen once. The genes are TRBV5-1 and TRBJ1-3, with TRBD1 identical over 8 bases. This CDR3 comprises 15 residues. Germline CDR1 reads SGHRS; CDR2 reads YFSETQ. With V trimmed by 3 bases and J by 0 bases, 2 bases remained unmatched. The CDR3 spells CASSSGGDSGNTIYF. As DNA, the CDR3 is TGCGCCAGCAGCTCAGGGGGCGACTCTGGAAACACCATATATTTT. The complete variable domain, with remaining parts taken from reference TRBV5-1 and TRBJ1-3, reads KAGVTQTPRYLIKTRGQQVTLSCSPISGHRSVSWYQQTPGQGLQFLFEYFSETQRNKGNFPGRFSGRQFSNSRSEMNVSTLELGDSALYLCASSSGGDSGNTIYFGEGSWLTVV.

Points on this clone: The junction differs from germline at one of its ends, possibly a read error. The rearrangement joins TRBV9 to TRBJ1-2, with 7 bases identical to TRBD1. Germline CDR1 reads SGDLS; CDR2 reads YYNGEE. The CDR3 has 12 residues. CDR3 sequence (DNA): TGTGCCAGCAGCACCCCAGGGGGACCGCACTTCTTC. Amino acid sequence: CASSTPGGPHFF. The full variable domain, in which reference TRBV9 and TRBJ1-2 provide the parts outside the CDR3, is DSGVTQTPKHLITATGQRVTLRCSPRSGDLSVYWYQQSLDQGLQFLIQYYNGEERAKGNILERFSAQQFPDLHSELNLSSLELGDSALYFCASSTPGGPHFFGSGTRLTVV.

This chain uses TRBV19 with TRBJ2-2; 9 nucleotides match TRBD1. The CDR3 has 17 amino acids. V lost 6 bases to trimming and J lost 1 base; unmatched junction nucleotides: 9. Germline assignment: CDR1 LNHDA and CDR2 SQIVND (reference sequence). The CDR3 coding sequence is TGTGCCAGTAGGGAGGTTTTGGGACAGGGGAACACCGGGGAGCTGTTTTTT. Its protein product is CASREVLGQGNTGELFF.

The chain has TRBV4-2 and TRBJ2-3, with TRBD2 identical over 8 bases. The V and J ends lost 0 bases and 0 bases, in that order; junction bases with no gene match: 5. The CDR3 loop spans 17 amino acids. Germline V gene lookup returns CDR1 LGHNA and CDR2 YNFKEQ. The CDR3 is CASSQDGLAGSTDTQYF. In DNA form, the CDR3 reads TGTGCCAGCAGCCAAGATGGCCTAGCGGGTAGCACAGATACGCAGTATTTT.

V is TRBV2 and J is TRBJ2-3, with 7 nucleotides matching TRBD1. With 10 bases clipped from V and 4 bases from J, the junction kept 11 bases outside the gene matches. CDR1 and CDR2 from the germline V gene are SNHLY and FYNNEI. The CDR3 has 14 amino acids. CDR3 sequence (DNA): TGTGCCATGCAGGGACAGAAGATGCCAGATACGCAGTATTTT. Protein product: CAMQGQKMPDTQYF.

CDR3 DNA: TGTGCCAGTAGTATAGGCATGAGCAGGCACAATGAGCAGTTCTTC. It translates to CASSIGMSRHNEQFF. V gene TRBV19 combines with J gene TRBJ2-1; D is undetermined. V dropped 1 base and J dropped 5 bases, with 12 bases sitting between them. This CDR3 is built from 15 residues. Germline V gene data show CDR1 as LNHDA and CDR2 as SQIVND (reference sequence).

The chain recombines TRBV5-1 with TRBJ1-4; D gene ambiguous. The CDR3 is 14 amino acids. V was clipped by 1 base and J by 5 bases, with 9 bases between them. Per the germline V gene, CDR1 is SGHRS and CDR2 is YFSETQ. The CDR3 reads CASSLSGNNEKLFF. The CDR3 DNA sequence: TGCGCCAGCAGCTTGTCCGGTAACAATGAAAAACTGTTTTTT.

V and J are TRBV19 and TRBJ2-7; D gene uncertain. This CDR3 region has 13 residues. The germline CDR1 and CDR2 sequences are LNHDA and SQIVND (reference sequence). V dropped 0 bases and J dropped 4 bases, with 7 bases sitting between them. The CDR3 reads CASSIEYGYEQYF. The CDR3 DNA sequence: TGTGCCAGTAGTATAGAATACGGTTACGAGCAGTACTTC.

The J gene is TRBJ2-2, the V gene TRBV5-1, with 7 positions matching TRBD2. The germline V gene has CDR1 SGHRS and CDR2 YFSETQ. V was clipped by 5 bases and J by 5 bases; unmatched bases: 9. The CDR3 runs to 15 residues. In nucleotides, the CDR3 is TGCGCCAGCAGGCGGGGGACCGCCAATACCGGGGAGCTGTTTTTT. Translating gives CASRRGTANTGELFF.

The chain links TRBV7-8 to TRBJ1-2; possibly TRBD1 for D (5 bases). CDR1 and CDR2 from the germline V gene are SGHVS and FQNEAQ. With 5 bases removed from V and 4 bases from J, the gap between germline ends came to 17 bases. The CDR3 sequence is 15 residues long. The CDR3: CASSNNPTVLYGYTF. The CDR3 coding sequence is TGTGCCAGCAGCAATAACCCGACAGTCCTCTATGGCTACACCTTC.

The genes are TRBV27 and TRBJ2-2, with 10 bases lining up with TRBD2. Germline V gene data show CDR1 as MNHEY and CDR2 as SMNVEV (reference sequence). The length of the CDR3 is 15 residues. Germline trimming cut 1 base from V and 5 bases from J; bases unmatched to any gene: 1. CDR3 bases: TGTGCCAGCAGTTTATTGACTAGCGGGACCGGGGAGCTGTTTTTT. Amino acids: CASSLLTSGTGELFF.

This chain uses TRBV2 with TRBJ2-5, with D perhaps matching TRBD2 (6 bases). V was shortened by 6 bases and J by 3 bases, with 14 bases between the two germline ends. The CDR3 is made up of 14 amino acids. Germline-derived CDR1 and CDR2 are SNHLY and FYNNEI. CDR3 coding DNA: TGTGCCAGCAGGACGGGGGAGAGGGAAGAGACCCAGTACTTC. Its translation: CASRTGEREETQYF.

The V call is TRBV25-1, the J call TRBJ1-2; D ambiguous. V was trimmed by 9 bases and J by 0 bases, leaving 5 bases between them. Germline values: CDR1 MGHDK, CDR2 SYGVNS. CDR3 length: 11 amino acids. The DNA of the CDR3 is TGTGCCAGTTACACTAACTATGGCTACACCTTC. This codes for CASYTNYGYTF.

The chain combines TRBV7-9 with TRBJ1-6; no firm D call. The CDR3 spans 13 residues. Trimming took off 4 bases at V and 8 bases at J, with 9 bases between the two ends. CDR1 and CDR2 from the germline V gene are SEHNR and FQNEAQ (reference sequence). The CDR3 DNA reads TGTGCCAGCAGCTCCACGACATATTCACCCCTCCACTTT. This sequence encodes CASSSTTYSPLHF.

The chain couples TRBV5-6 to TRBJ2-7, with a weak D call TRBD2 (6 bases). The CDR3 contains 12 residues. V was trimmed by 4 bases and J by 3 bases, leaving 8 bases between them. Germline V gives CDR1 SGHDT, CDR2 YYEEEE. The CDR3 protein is CASSPGSYEQYF. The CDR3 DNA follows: TGTGCCAGCAGCCCCGGGAGCTACGAGCAGTACTTC.